The sequence of this TCR beta chain was determined in a study of cytomegalovirus exposure and HLA in healthy donors. Study-wide findings and caveats: Analysis performed later found 16,951 TCR beta sequences associated with HLA alleles at 0.05 false discovery rate. An ancestry cluster, one associated with Asian ancestry, reportedly showed fewer N-insertions than the approximately 670-donor mean in a later analysis. High sensitivity and specificity were reportedly achieved when the classifier diagnosed cytomegalovirus status. The authors listed 150 to 200 TCR beta chains as cytomegalovirus-associated.

The CDR3 consists of 16 residues. Germline-derived CDR1 and CDR2 are SGHVS and FNYEAQ. V lost 7 bases and J lost 3, with 18 bases in between. PCR primers comprised 60 Vbeta and 13 Jbeta primers. Only in-frame clones appear in the TCRdb table, and some are missing; sequencing was by immunoSEQ multiplex PCR. The table has 96,000 or so clones, approximately 72% seen once. A note on this clone: Its matching antigen is unknown.

The sequencing sample was made of PBMCs. V and J are TRBV7-6 and TRBJ2-2; D gene unclear. The origin of this receptor is a woman between 65 and 79 years old in good health and CMV-seropositive. The CDR3: CASTPPGFSDTGELFF. In nucleotides, the CDR3 is TGTGCCAGCACCCCGCCCGGGTTTTCCGACACCGGGGAGCTGTTTTTT.